The present T cell receptor (beta chain) was sequenced within a study of radiotherapy plus CTLA-4 blockade in lung cancer. Study results and caveats: TCR clones of tumor origin grew in blood after radiotherapy plus ipilimumab.

Concerning this clone: Antigen: not known.

CDR1 is SGHRS, CDR2 YFSETQ, per germline. The germline V and J ends were trimmed by 1 base and 5 bases, with 12 bases remaining between them. This CDR3 contains 14 residues. Here immunoSEQ multiplex PCR was the method, and the copy in TCRdb shows in-frame clones only, minus some. This repertoire shows more than 30,000 clones, more than 80% found once; its top ten account for roughly 25%. This receptor was identified in a human donor with non-small cell lung cancer that progressed on radiotherapy plus ipilimumab. The material was peripheral blood, obtained from a patient treated with radiotherapy plus ipilimumab. The chain joins TRBV5-1 to TRBJ2-5; D might be TRBD1 (6 bases). CDR3 nucleotide sequence: TGCGCCAGCAGCTTGACAGGGACCTATGAGACCCAGTACTTC. Residues: CASSLTGTYETQYF.